This TCR beta chain was obtained from a study of blood T cell repertoires in COVID-19. Across the whole study: From the United States, Italy and Spain came samples of acute and convalescent COVID-19.

The CDR3 extends over 16 amino acids. V dropped 0 bases and J dropped 5; count of bases not matched to a gene: 5. In germline, CDR1 is SGHNT, CDR2 YYREEE (reference sequence). Clones were sequenced by immunoSEQ multiplex PCR, and TCRdb holds only the in-frame ones, with some missing. The sample lists some 15,000 clones; approximately 86% were seen once. The specimen sequenced was peripheral blood. The receptor was derived from a human donor in a cohort sampled during active COVID-19. The V gene is TRBV5-4, the J gene TRBJ2-2; 9 bases match TRBD2. As DNA, the CDR3 is TGTGCCAGCAGCTTGGGAGCTAGCGGGATAACCGGGGAGCTGTTTTTT. It yields the protein CASSLGASGITGELFF.